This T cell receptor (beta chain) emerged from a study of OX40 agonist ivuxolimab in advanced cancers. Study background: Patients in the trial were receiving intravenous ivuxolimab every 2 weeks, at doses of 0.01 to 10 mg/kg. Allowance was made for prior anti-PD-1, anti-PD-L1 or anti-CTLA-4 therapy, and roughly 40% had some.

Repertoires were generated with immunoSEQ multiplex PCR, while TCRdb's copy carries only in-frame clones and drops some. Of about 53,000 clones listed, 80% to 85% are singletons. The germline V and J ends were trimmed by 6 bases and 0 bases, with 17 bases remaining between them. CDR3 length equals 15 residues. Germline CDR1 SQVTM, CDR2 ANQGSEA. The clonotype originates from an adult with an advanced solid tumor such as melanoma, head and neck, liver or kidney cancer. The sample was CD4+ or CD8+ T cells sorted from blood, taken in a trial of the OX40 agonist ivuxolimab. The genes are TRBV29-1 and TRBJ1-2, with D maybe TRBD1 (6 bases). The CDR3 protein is CSVIGGTRANYGYTF. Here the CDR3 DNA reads TGCAGCGTCATCGGCGGGACACGAGCTAACTATGGCTACACCTTC.